Each of the 6 T cell receptor beta chains below was sequenced from the same sample in a study of CD8 T cells in ankylosing spondylitis. In TCRdb, the 5' RACE reads were re-called with MiXCR into one record per CDR3 protein. The table has about 130,000 distinct CDR3 sequences, about a tenth seen once. Sample: blood, either unsorted or a sorted T cell fraction (not recorded which). These receptors were taken from a male donor with ankylosing spondylitis or in good health (not recorded which).

The genes are TRBV29-1 and TRBJ2-7; D is perhaps TRBD2 (6 bases). Per the germline V gene, CDR1 is SQVTM and CDR2 is ANQGSEA. V dropped 3 bases and J dropped 4 bases, with 10 bases sitting between them. The CDR3 has 12 amino acids. CDR3 protein: CSVEEGSYEQYF. Here the CDR3 DNA reads TGCAGCGTTGAGGAGGGATCGTACGAGCAGTACTTC.

This rearrangement joins TRBV20-1 to TRBJ2-1; the match to TRBD2 covers 14 bases. Germline V gives CDR1 DFQATT, CDR2 SNEGSKA (reference sequence). The CDR3 is made up of 15 amino acids. Trimming at V came to 1 base and at J to 8 bases, leaving 4 bases not matched to a gene. The DNA of the CDR3 is TGCAGTGCTAGAGTAGTGGGACTAGCGGGAGATGAGCAGTTCTTC. Encoded protein: CSARVVGLAGDEQFF.

This clonotype has a count of ten or more. This chain joins TRBV29-1 and TRBJ2-7; TRBD1 agrees at 7 bases. Per germline, CDR1 SQVTM and CDR2 ANQGSEA. J lost 8 bases, V lost 4 bases, and 11 bases had no gene match. The CDR3 contains 13 residues. The CDR3: CSVATGPRWQQYF. The CDR3, as DNA: TGCAGCGTTGCGACAGGGCCTCGCTGGCAGCAGTACTTC.

This clonotype has only a few counts. The rearrangement uses TRBV12-3 or TRBV12-4 and TRBJ1-1, with D unresolved. The CDR3 contains 11 residues. V lost 0 bases to trimming and J lost 8 bases, with 4 bases between them. The CDR3 nucleotides are TGTGCCAGCAGTTTAGCCAGGGAAGCTTTCTTT. Its protein product is CASSLAREAFF.

This clonotype has a count of ten or more. The chain links TRBV5-1 to TRBJ2-1; D perhaps matches TRBD2 (6 bases). In germline, CDR1 is SGHRS, CDR2 YFSETQ. CDR3 length: 13 residues. The V gene lost 7 bases and the J gene lost 5 bases, with 13 bases spanning the gap. This CDR3 is CASLNPSDNEQFF. The CDR3 bases are TGCGCCAGCTTAAACCCTAGCGACAATGAGCAGTTCTTC.

This clonotype was observed many times. The chain is built from TRBV20-1 and TRBJ2-6; D is unclear. Trimming removed 6 bases from V and 2 bases from J, with 8 bases in between. CDR1 is DFQATT and CDR2 is SNEGSKA in the germline V gene (reference sequence). The CDR3 contains 13 residues. The CDR3 DNA follows: TGCAGTGCAGCCAGAACTGGGGCCAACGTCCTGACTTTC. This encodes CSAARTGANVLTF.